The rows below give T cell receptor beta chains drawn from one sample of a study of neoadjuvant anti-PD-1 for oral cavity cancer. Profiling relied on immunoSEQ multiplex PCR, and the TCRdb table lists in-frame clones only, not all of them. The repertoire holds 30,000 to 40,000 clones, with roughly 89% as singletons. Sequences were derived from PBMCs, sampled before nivolumab (anti-PD-1) treatment. The source is a person between 40 and 85 years old with oral cavity squamous cell carcinoma. Each CDR3 is given without its conserved first and last residue. Clone size is not always given. Where it is, it says once, few, many or a class for expanded clones.

V	J	size	CDR3
TRBV5-4	TRBJ2-7	-	ASSLEGPGEQY
TRBV14	TRBJ2-1	-	ASSQLLAGLYNEQF
TRBV4-1	TRBJ2-2	-	ASSQVGGLVGELF
TRBV4-1	TRBJ1-3	-	ASSQDQESRVLTVSGNTIY
TRBV28	TRBJ1-1	-	ASVAGNTEAF
TRBV10-3	TRBJ2-7	-	ATSIGRLAGGGEQY
TRBV7-2	TRBJ2-5	-	ASSLGSQEETQY
TRBV19	TRBJ1-4	-	ASSIPRGGEKLF
TRBV7-2	TRBJ2-1	-	ASRDRGGRSYNEQF
TRBV7-2	TRBJ1-1	-	ASSWTEYTEAF
TRBV2	TRBJ1-3	-	ASSGPSGNTIY
TRBV7-9	TRBJ1-6	-	ASSTGTAYNSPLH
TRBV5-4	TRBJ1-2	few	ASSKGADNYGYT
TRBV6-5	TRBJ1-5	-	ASSYDSNQPQH
TRBV14	TRBJ2-7	-	ASSQAEQYWSYEQY
TRBV15	TRBJ2-7	-	ATSLYLGTGGNEQY
TRBV5-4	TRBJ2-5	-	ASSLRGNQETQY
TRBV9	TRBJ2-1	-	ASSGTFVEQF
TRBV5-1	TRBJ2-2	-	ASKSKENTGELF
TRBV6-4	TRBJ2-2	-	ASSEGQGAGELF
TRBV10-3	TRBJ2-5	-	ATTQGARETQY
TRBV6-1	TRBJ1-3	-	AISPWGRGNTIY
TRBV2	TRBJ2-2	-	ASSEMGQNTGELF
TRBV30	TRBJ1-5	-	AWSTGNQPQH
TRBV18	TRBJ2-4	-	ASSPGGFNQNIQY
TRBV4-3	TRBJ1-2	-	ASSQGQGLAYGYT
TRBV5-5	TRBJ1-6	once	ASSPRTDARNSPLH
TRBV29-1	TRBJ2-5	-	SVTLGGETQY
TRBV18	TRBJ2-5	-	ASSPPTSDWGETQY
TRBV11-3	TRBJ2-2	once	ASSLTGGDTGELF
TRBV11-2	TRBJ2-7	-	ASSHRGGGQY
TRBV11-2	TRBJ1-1	-	ASSLAISGQIMNTEAF
TRBV18	TRBJ1-2	-	ASSPPSNYGYT
TRBV19	TRBJ1-1	-	ASSISTGTEAF
TRBV10-3	TRBJ2-1	-	AIRELAGVRGEQF
TRBV11-2	TRBJ2-5	-	ASSLGLAGAIHQETQY
TRBV5-8	TRBJ2-3	-	ASSLEYTDTQY
TRBV11-2	TRBJ2-1	-	ASSPGAYYNEQF
TRBV6-6	TRBJ2-4	-	ASSLTSLAKNIQY
TRBV9	TRBJ2-7	-	ASSSTGFPEQY
TRBV6-1	TRBJ2-5	once	ASSGLAGGPDQETQY
TRBV15	TRBJ2-1	-	ATSSDYSNEQF
TRBV5-4	TRBJ1-1	-	ASSIQGALGTEAF
TRBV27	TRBJ1-5	-	ASSLQGLGNQPQH
TRBV5-6	TRBJ2-7	-	ASSLIAGTATYEQY
TRBV5-4	TRBJ1-1	-	ASSNRGANTEAF
TRBV14	TRBJ1-2	-	ASSPGSTIYGYT
TRBV7-7	TRBJ2-5	-	ASSLGRGPQETQY
TRBV4-1	TRBJ1-4	-	ASSQTDREGEKLF
TRBV19	TRBJ2-1	-	ASSSTGFEQF
TRBV7-9	TRBJ2-1	-	ASSLTLDSNEQF
TRBV10-1	TRBJ1-6	-	ARDRGGNSPLH
TRBV4-2	TRBJ1-5	-	ASSQEWRDQQPQH
TRBV7-2	TRBJ1-1	-	ASSLTVGEAF
TRBV4-1	TRBJ1-3	-	ASSKSSRTATSSGNTIY
TRBV10-2	TRBJ1-5	-	ASSEPADRGLFGNQPQH